This T cell receptor beta chain was documented in a study of blood T cells in healthy people across ages. Study conclusions and caveats: The unknown donor CMV status may have confounded expanded clonotype changes. Roughly linear age-related decline in beta diversity appeared, significant by age around 36.

A sample-barcoded 5' primer and a J-beta primer mix were used in a second PCR of about 7 to 11 cycles. Each sample provided no less than 2.5 million CDR3-containing paired-end reads. Via MiXCR, TCRdb re-called the 5' RACE reads, giving one row per CDR3 protein. Of roughly 930,000 distinct CDR3 sequences listed, roughly 48% are singletons. CDR1 is MDHEN, CDR2 SYDVKM, per germline. CDR3 length: 15 amino acids. In the case of this clonotype: Antigen unknown.

Donors gave around 9.3 milliliters of peripheral blood apiece. This chain uses TRBV28 with TRBJ2-5; no definite D call. This clonotype was obtained from a man between 25 and 39 years old in good health. Source material: blood. CDR3 sequence (DNA): TGTGCGTGTTGCGATAGGAGCAACGGTCAGGAGACCCAGTACTTC. As protein: CACCDRSNGQETQYF.